The clone carrying this TCR beta chain was counted ten times or more. Its antigen is still unknown. The sample originates from a study of early T cells in non-severe SARS-CoV-2 infection. Study results and limitations: CD4 and private specificities were missed by VDJdb matching, which favored anti-spike CD8 responses.

V shed 5 bases and J 8 bases; nucleotides not matched to a gene: 16. There are 16 residues in the CDR3. cDNA molecules, individually, were tagged with unique molecular identifiers. TCRdb used MiXCR to reprocess the 5' RACE reads, holding one entry per CDR3 protein. The table shows tens of thousands of distinct CDR3 sequences, with 5% to 5.5% occurring only once. The TCR sequence derives from an adult who was a healthcare worker with PCR-confirmed SARS-CoV-2 infection or an uninfected control (not recorded which). The sequencing here drew on whole blood, taken at baseline. This chain connects TRBV12-3 or TRBV12-4 to TRBJ1-2; TRBD1 agrees at 8 bases. In nucleotides, the CDR3 is TGTGCCAGCAGTCCCAGGGCGACGGACAGGGCCATCGGCTACACCTTC. This codes for CASSPRATDRAIGYTF.